This passage covers 9 T cell receptor beta chains from one sample sequenced in a study of blood T cells in healthy people across ages (dated by TCRdb to about 2015). Libraries were constructed by 5' RACE. Sequencing used an Illumina HiSeq 2500. A second PCR of roughly 6 to 11 cycles was run with a J-beta primer mix and a sample-barcoded 5' primer. Using fastp trimming at Q25 and MiXCR clonotype assembly, TCRdb reanalyzed the public sequencing data and kept in-frame beta chains. Merged by CDR3 protein, the rows form single entries marked with the most common genes and DNA. The sample includes some 710,000 distinct CDR3 sequences, with 20% to 25% observed a single time. Of the sample, roughly 22% is held by the ten largest clones. The material sequenced was blood. The source is a man between 65 and 85 years old in good health.

The chain has TRBV7-2 and TRBJ2-5; 12 bases align to TRBD2. The J call could be wrong; TRBJ2-1 is a better fit for the DNA end. The CDR3 extends over 14 amino acids. CDR1 is SGHTA and CDR2 is FQGNSA in the germline V gene. DNA of the CDR3: TGTGCCAGCAGCTCGGGACTAGCGGGTGTTGAGCAGTTCTTC. Protein sequence: CASSSGLAGVEQFF.

A word on this clonotype: At one of its ends the junction is not consistent with the germline gene, which may arise from a read error. This chain connects TRBV10-3 to TRBJ2-3, with 8 bases that match TRBD1. The CDR3 runs 12 residues. Germline V gives CDR1 ENHRY, CDR2 SYGVKD. This chain's CDR3 is CATWTGWGTQYF. DNA for the CDR3: TGCGCCACCTGGACAGGGTGGGGAACGCAGTATTTT.

V and J are TRBV7-6 and TRBJ2-1; the match to TRBD2 covers 10 bases. This CDR3 region has 17 residues. V was pared by 5 bases and J by 4 bases, with 11 bases of the junction left unmatched. In germline, CDR1 is SGHVS, CDR2 FNYEAQ. The DNA for the CDR3 is TGTGCCAGCAGCCCAGGTCTAGCGGGAGCGAGGTACAATGAGCAGTTCTTC. Translation: CASSPGLAGARYNEQFF.

This clonotype was found once. V usage is TRBV6-6 and J usage is TRBJ1-1, with D uncertain. This CDR3 is built from 14 residues. Germline V gives CDR1 MNHNY, CDR2 SVGAGI (reference sequence). Trimming took off 2 bases at V and 3 bases at J, with 10 bases between the two ends. This CDR3 reads CASSYAGRDTEAFF. CDR3 bases: TGTGCCAGCAGTTACGCAGGCCGGGACACTGAAGCTTTCTTT.

This clonotype turned up a few times. V usage is TRBV12-3 or TRBV12-4 and J usage is TRBJ2-2; D could derive from TRBD1 or TRBD2 (7 bases each). Trimming pared 5 bases from V and 3 bases from J, leaving 13 bases between. The CDR3 loop spans 15 amino acids. The CDR3 here is CASSLQGGDTGELFF. The CDR3 DNA is TGTGCCAGCAGTCTCCAGGGGGGGGACACCGGGGAGCTGTTTTTT.

This clonotype was seen a handful of times. The J gene is TRBJ2-3, the V gene TRBV6-2 or TRBV6-3, with D tentatively TRBD2 (6 bases). V gave up 2 bases and J gave up 1 base, with 10 bases separating them. Germline CDR1 is MNHEY and CDR2 is SVGEGT. The CDR3 extends over 15 amino acids. Written as DNA, the CDR3 is TGTGCCAGCAGTTACATCGGACTACGCACAGATACGCAGTATTTT. Its translation is CASSYIGLRTDTQYF.

J is TRBJ1-2 and V is TRBV5-5; D is perhaps TRBD1 (5 bases). Trimming removed 4 bases from V and 5 bases from J, with 18 bases in between. The CDR3 contains 15 residues. Germline lookup yields CDR1 SGHKS and CDR2 YYEKEE (reference sequence). CDR3 protein: CASSELIGTAYGYTF. The CDR3, as DNA: TGTGCCAGCAGCGAGCTAATTGGGACGGCATATGGCTACACCTTC.

This clonotype was counted many times. The V gene is TRBV10-3, the J gene TRBJ2-3; the D gene is possibly TRBD2 (6 bases). The length of the CDR3 is 13 residues. Deletions cut 6 bases from V and 0 bases from J, with 7 bases between. The germline gives CDR1 ENHRY, CDR2 SYGVKD. CDR3 residues: CAIRGTSTDTQYF. The CDR3 DNA follows: TGTGCCATCAGGGGGACTAGCACAGATACGCAGTATTTT.

The chain carries TRBV29-1 and TRBJ2-5, with D possibly being TRBD1 or TRBD2 (5 bases each). Deletions cut 7 bases from V and 5 bases from J, with 14 bases between. Per germline, CDR1 SQVTM and CDR2 ANQGSEA. This CDR3 has 12 amino acids. CDR3 nucleotide sequence: TGCAGCGCTACGACGGGACGGGAGACCCAGTACTTC. Amino acids: CSATTGRETQYF.